This T cell receptor (beta chain) derives from a study of shared clonotypes between healthy human individuals (TCRdb year 2020). As for the study more broadly: Three men and a couple of women, aged 18 to 49 years, made up the cohort. For each donor, three plates each were used for CD4 naive and CD4 memory, two plates were used for CD8 naive, and one plate was used for CD8 memory. Blood TCR repertoires of 5 or 6 healthy adults were deeply sequenced to estimate repertoire size and the extent of clonotype sharing between individuals. Libraries were prepared and TCR repertoires were sequenced by different laboratories using diverse techniques, in order to increase sequencing depth and limit assay-specific biases. Leukapheresis yielded between about 0.9 and 9.5 billion PBMCs per donor. General findings and caveats noted by the study authors: Rarefaction of sorted-subset datasets indicated incomplete sequencing despite the large sequencing depth. Only blood was sampled, and tissue TCR repertoires likely differ from those in blood. Pairwise subsampling led to the expectation that sequencing depth would affect the degree of clonotype sharing among donors. About 5% of naive CD4, 3.5% of naive CD8, 2.3% of memory CD4, and roughly 0.4% of memory CD8 clonotypes were shared across four donors. Naive subsets generally had larger estimated clonotype richness than memory subsets. Clonotypes shared by all four sorted-subset donors showed higher generation probabilities than non-shared clonotypes. The genetic and exposure-history diversity represented was limited by the small number of donors.

TCR CDR3 regions were amplified from genomic DNA by multiplex PCR using the deep immunoSEQ assay. For each cell subset, the extracted genomic DNA was distributed evenly across all wells of several immunoSEQ 96-well plates, and each plate served as one replicate. For sorted subsets, each replicate PCR was loaded with roughly 190 ng genomic DNA, equivalent to approximately 27,000 T cell genomes. The purified libraries were quantified using a Qubit 3.0 fluorometer, sized with a Bioanalyzer 2100, and then quantified again using the KAPA Library Quantification kit. Every immunoSEQ 96-well plate was sequenced on a dedicated single-read 150-cycle Illumina NextSeq 550 flow cell. The original pipeline was this. The immunoSEQ output contained only junctional sequences without quality scores, so filtering could not match that applied to full-length reads. Sequences were annotated with PyIR, a Python wrapper for IgBLAST v1.9, using IMGT germline references to assign V/J genes and CDR3. Reads with weak V/J assignments (E-value above 1e-6), missing CDR3, stop codons, out-of-frame junctions, or ambiguous translated residues were removed. V3J clonotypes were defined as sequences sharing an identical inferred V gene, J gene, and CDR3 amino acid sequence. The percentage overlap between two repertoires was calculated by dividing the number of shared unique clonotypes by the size of the smaller repertoire. Three approaches were used to assess repertoire richness: RTK rarefaction, the Chao1 estimator, and Recon v2.1 estimates of unobserved clonotypes. OLGA was used to compute generation probabilities for all TCRbeta clonotypes that the gDNA method yielded from a handful of donors. TCRdb holds this immuneACCESS table with in-frame rearrangements only. Some clones are missing; in checked studies, unresolved V genes explain under half, and the rest has no known cause. The D gene and trimming were derived from the DNA, and the V and J assignments and clone size from that table. The sample data list millions of clones, and less than 95% of these were observed just once. The ten largest account for roughly 1% of the sample.

A word on this clone: Its target antigen remains unknown. The sample holds no much larger clone one base away, and base qualities are not on file.

The CDR3 contains 14 residues, cysteine and phenylalanine counted. This entry keeps only the CDR3 DNA: 42 bases, framed from base 1. From a lookup of the germline V gene, CDR1 and CDR2 are SGHAT and FQNNGV. V is reduced by 3 bases and J by 0 bases, leaving a spacing of 9 bases between them. CD8 naive samples consisted of CD45RO-negative cells that were positively selected for CCR7, yielding a CD45RA+CCR7+ population without TemRA cells. Donors were healthy HIV-negative adults with no recently reported acute infections or vaccinations. Only Caucasian adults living in Nashville, Tennessee, USA were represented among the donors. After blood collection by leukapheresis, PBMCs were isolated using Ficoll-Histopaque density gradient centrifugation and then cryopreserved in the vapor phase of liquid nitrogen. Analytical flow cytometry was used to check the purity and quantity of every magnetically sorted T cell population. Genomic DNA was isolated from every sorted fraction and measured by UV absorbance on a Nanodrop 2000c.

The receptor was isolated from a man aged 18 to 35 in good health. Recombination joined TRBV11-2 with TRBJ2-7; the D segment could be TRBD1, given 5 matching bases. Sequencing used naive CD8+ T cells sorted from blood. The cell subset or site label for this specimen denotes: CD45RA+CCR7+. The encoded CDR3 is CASSFQGASYEQYF. The DNA reads as follows: TGTGCCAGCAGCTTTCAAGGGGCCTCCTACGAGCAGTACTTC. The variable domain in full, with residues beyond the CDR3 obtained from the reference TRBV11-2 and TRBJ2-7 genes, is EAGVAQSPRYKIIEKRQSVAFWCNPISGHATLYWYQQILGQGPKLLIQFQNNGVVDDSQLPKDRFSAERLKGVDSTLKIQPAKLEDSAVYLCASSFQGASYEQYFGPGTRLTVT.